The 5 T cell receptor beta chains reported below all come from one sample, sequenced in a study of technical replicates of blood from a few donors. Method: immunoSEQ multiplex PCR; TCRdb's copy keeps in-frame clones and lacks some. The sample consists of around 50,000 clones, about 95% of them appearing once. Material for sequencing was T cells isolated from PBMCs. All receptors derive from a human donor in good health.

This clone was recorded once. The chain employs TRBV7-9 and TRBJ2-3; 11 bases align to TRBD2. CDR1 and CDR2 from the germline V gene are SEHNR and FQNEAQ (reference sequence). This CDR3 is built from 15 residues. The J segment lost 8 bases and the V segment lost 1 base, leaving 5 bases of the junction unmatched. The CDR3 region has the DNA TGTGCCAGCAGCTTAGAGGGACTAGCGGTGACTACGCAGTATTTT. It yields the protein CASSLEGLAVTTQYF. Filled out from reference TRBV7-9 and TRBJ2-3, the complete variable domain reads DTGVSQNPRHKITKRGQNVTFRCDPISEHNRLYWYRQTLGQGPEFLTYFQNEAQLEKSRLLSDRFSAERPKGSFSTLEIQRTEQGDSAMYLCASSLEGLAVTTQYFGPGTRLTVL.

This clone was found once. V usage is TRBV5-1 and J usage is TRBJ2-7, with D possibly being TRBD1 (5 bases). This CDR3 is 14 amino acids long. The V end was cut by 0 bases, the J end by 1 base, with 8 bases between. The germline V gene has CDR1 SGHRS and CDR2 YFSETQ. CDR3 DNA sequence: TGCGCCAGCAGCTTGGGGGCAGGGTCCTACGAGCAGTACTTC. It encodes CASSLGAGSYEQYF.

The rearrangement links TRBV10-3 to TRBJ1-1; D is undetermined. CDR1 and CDR2 (germline): ENHRY, SYGVKD. The CDR3 extends over 14 amino acids. The V gene lost 0 bases and the J gene lost 8 bases, with 13 bases spanning the gap. The CDR3 coding sequence is TGTGCCATCAGTGAGTCGACCATGGCGGCAGAAGCTTTCTTT. Translation gives CAISESTMAAEAFF.

The gene calls are TRBV5-1 and TRBJ1-1; D gene uncertain. The CDR3 contains 15 residues. The V gene lost 3 bases and the J gene lost 3 bases, with 15 bases spanning the gap. Germline loops: CDR1 SGHRS, CDR2 YFSETQ. The CDR3 region has the DNA TGCGCCAGCAGCTCCGGTTCGACCCGGGACACTGAAGCTTTCTTT. Amino acids: CASSSGSTRDTEAFF.

J is TRBJ1-4 and V is TRBV5-1, with 7 bases fitting TRBD1. Trimming cost V 0 bases and J 1 base; bases outside gene matches: 6. Looked up from germline, CDR1 is SGHRS and CDR2 is YFSETQ. The CDR3 totals 17 residues. The CDR3 nucleotides are TGCGCCAGCAGCTTGGCCGGGTACAGGGGAACTAATGAAAAACTGTTTTTT. Encoded protein: CASSLAGYRGTNEKLFF.